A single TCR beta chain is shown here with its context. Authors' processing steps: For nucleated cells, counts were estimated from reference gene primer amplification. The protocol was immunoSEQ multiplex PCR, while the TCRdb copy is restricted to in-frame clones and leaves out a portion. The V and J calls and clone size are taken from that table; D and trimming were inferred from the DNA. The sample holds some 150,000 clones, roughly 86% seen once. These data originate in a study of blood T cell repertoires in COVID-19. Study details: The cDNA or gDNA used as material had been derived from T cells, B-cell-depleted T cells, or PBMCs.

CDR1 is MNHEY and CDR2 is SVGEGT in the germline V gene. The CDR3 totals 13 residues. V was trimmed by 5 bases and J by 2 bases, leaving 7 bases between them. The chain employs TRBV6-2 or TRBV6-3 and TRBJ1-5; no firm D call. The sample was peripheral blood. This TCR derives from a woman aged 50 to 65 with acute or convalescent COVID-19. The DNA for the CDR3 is TGTGCCAGCAGTCGGGGAGGCAATCAGCCCCAGCATTTT. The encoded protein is CASSRGGNQPQHF.